Presented here are 3 T cell receptor beta chains from one specimen sequenced in a study of patients and donors after allogeneic stem cell transplantation (dated by TCRdb to about 2020). The library relied on RT-PCR. Sequencing took place on a NextSeq 550. TCRdb reran the public reads through fastp at Q25 and MiXCR, keeping productive beta chains. Identical CDR3 protein sequences are pooled into one entry, listed with their most common genes and DNA. This sample holds some 880,000 distinct CDR3 sequences; approximately 18% were observed only once. The biggest ten clones account for 5% to 6.5% of the sample. Sequenced input: blood, either unsorted or a sorted T cell fraction (not recorded which). Receptor source: a human donor who was either an allogeneic HSCT recipient or a stem cell or donor lymphocyte infusion donor (not recorded which). It is not recorded whose cells these are; they may come from a transplant donor.

The rearrangement uses TRBV11-2 and TRBJ1-6, with a possible D match to TRBD1 (5 bases). V lost 8 bases and J lost 8, with 13 bases in between. In germline, CDR1 is SGHAT, CDR2 FQNNGV. The CDR3 contains 13 residues. CDR3 in amino acids: CASRPGGYSPLHF. The CDR3 DNA is TGTGCCAGCCGGCCCGGGGGTTATTCACCCCTCCACTTT.

The sample holds many counts of this clonotype. V is TRBV25-1 and J is TRBJ2-3; TRBD2 might be the D (5 bases). Germline CDR1 and CDR2: MGHDK and SYGVNS. V shed 5 bases and J shed 0 bases, with 9 bases lying between them. The CDR3 has 14 residues. The DNA of the CDR3 is TGTGCCAGCAGTATGACGGGGAGCACAGATACGCAGTATTTT. This codes for CASSMTGSTDTQYF.

In this sample, this clonotype turned up a few times. The CDR3 sequence is CASSFHGRDSYEQYF. CDR3 in DNA: TGTGCCAGCAGTTTCCACGGGAGGGACTCCTACGAGCAGTACTTC. This rearrangement joins TRBV27 to TRBJ2-7; 8 bases are shared with TRBD2. The CDR3 extends over 15 amino acids. Germline CDR1 is MNHEY and CDR2 is SMNVEV (reference sequence). V was pared by 3 bases and J by 0 bases, with 4 bases of the junction left unmatched.